This T cell receptor (beta chain) stems from a study of T-cell reconstitution after alpha-beta-depleted transplantation in children. Trimming shortened V by 5 bases and J by 4 bases, and 16 bases separated the two germline ends. Germline V gene lookup returns CDR1 SEHNR and CDR2 FQNEAQ (reference sequence). CDR3 length equals 15 residues. During its preparation, the TCRbeta library received unique molecular identifiers. TCRdb independently ran MiXCR on the PCR reads; one entry per CDR3 protein. The sample includes 250,000 or so distinct CDR3 sequences, more than 20% of them seen just once. The V and J genes are TRBV7-9 and TRBJ2-3; no clear D gene. Sequenced material: PBMCs, mostly from graft donor cells, taken 360 days after TCRalphabeta/CD19-depleted stem cell transplant. The source of this sequence is a female patient aged 2 to 10 who had a stem cell transplant for congenital amegakaryocytic thrombocytopenia, so the T cells may come from the graft donor. The DNA for the CDR3 is TGTGCCAGCAGCCGTCGGGCCACCACGGCAGATACGCAGTATTTT. Its translation: CASSRRATTADTQYF.